This T cell receptor beta chain was sequenced during a study of tissue T cells after allogeneic stem cell transplantation. Study-wide findings and caveats: Sampling depth was limited, and the cohort was small and clinically varied.

On this clone: Its antigen is as yet unknown. Germline and genes here are mouse. The read gets to within 1 residue of the CDR3 end, and the germline J gene fills in the rest.

The CDR3 is 14 amino acids. Unmatched junction bases numbered 5, after V lost 4 bases and J lost 3 bases. The germline V gene encodes CDR1 SGHLS and CDR2 HYDKME. Clones were read by immunoSEQ multiplex PCR, and TCRdb kept only the in-frame ones, dropping some. The data hold roughly 50,000 clones, with approximately 73% observed a single time. The clonotype originates from a pool of C57BL/6 mice in good health. The rearrangement joins TRBV12-2 to TRBJ2-7; 10 bases fit TRBD2. Sample: sorted cells pooled from one or two spleens. CDR3 in amino acids: CASSPTGGVYEQYF. Incomplete CDR3 DNA: TGTGCCAGCTCGCCAACTGGGGGGGTCTATGAACAGTAC.